Listed here are 14 T cell receptor beta chains from one sample, sequenced in a study of Ad26.COV2.S vaccination and SARS-CoV-2 variants. The table came from immunoSEQ multiplex PCR; TCRdb's copy has only in-frame clones and leaves some out. The data contain about 400,000 clones, about 88% of them singletons. Treatment reported: 15 to 20 received Ad26.COV2.S at low or high dose, single or two shots; about 5 received placebo; per-sample allocation not given. At day 63 after the first vaccine or placebo injection, samples were drawn. The starting material was peripheral blood, obtained in a trial of Ad26.COV2.S vaccine versus placebo. Source of these receptors: a person between 18 and 60 years old who received the Ad26.COV2.S COVID-19 vaccine or a placebo.

The rearrangement uses TRBV11-3 and TRBJ2-1, with 9 bases aligning to TRBD2. The CDR3 totals 16 residues. V lost 3 bases, J lost 7 bases, and 10 bases stayed unmatched. Germline lookup yields CDR1 SGHNT and CDR2 YENEEA. The CDR3 nucleotides read TGTGCCAGCAGCTTGGTAAGACTAGCGGTCGGGAATGAGCAGTTCTTC. This codes for CASSLVRLAVGNEQFF.

The V call is TRBV2, the J call TRBJ2-5, with 8 bases fitting TRBD1. From germline, CDR1 is SNHLY and CDR2 FYNNEI. This CDR3 spans 13 amino acids. Trimming removed 6 bases from V and 4 bases from J; junction bases left unmatched: 4. Written as DNA, the CDR3 is TGTGCCAGCAGCCGAGACAGGGGAGAGACCCAGTACTTC. This codes for CASSRDRGETQYF.

V usage is TRBV28 and J usage is TRBJ1-5, with TRBD1 identical over 10 bases. The ends lost 5 bases at V and 8 bases at J; junction bases unmatched: 9. Germline-derived CDR1 and CDR2 are MDHEN and SYDVKM. The CDR3 is made up of 15 amino acids. CDR3 DNA sequence: TGTGCCAGCAGTGCCAGGGACAGGGGAGAGGAGCCCCAGCATTTT. Protein: CASSARDRGEEPQHF.

V is TRBV7-9 and J is TRBJ1-5, with D maybe TRBD1 (6 bases). The CDR3 consists of 14 residues. The germline V gene has CDR1 SEHNR and CDR2 FQNEAQ (reference sequence). V dropped 1 base and J dropped 6 bases, with 10 bases sitting between them. The CDR3 coding sequence is TGTGCCAGCAGCTTAGGGGGGCTCGGTCAGCCCCAGCATTTT. As protein: CASSLGGLGQPQHF.

The rearrangement joins TRBV7-8 to TRBJ2-7; D is perhaps TRBD1 or TRBD2 (5 bases each). Germline V CDR1 and CDR2: SGHVS, FQNEAQ. V lost 0 bases to trimming and J lost 2 bases, with 17 bases between them. The CDR3 loop spans 17 amino acids. The CDR3 nucleotides are TGTGCCAGCAGCTTAGCGGCAGCCCGGGACCTTCCCTACGAGCAGTACTTC. Translation: CASSLAAARDLPYEQYF.

This clone was seen only once. The V gene is TRBV7-2, the J gene TRBJ2-1, with TRBD2 matching over 11 bases. V shed 5 bases, J shed 8 bases, and the junction held 5 bases outside the gene matches. The CDR3 has 14 amino acids. Germline loops: CDR1 SGHTA, CDR2 FQGNSA. The CDR3 region has the DNA TGTGCCAGCAGCATTAGCGGGAGGGGCTATGAGCAGTTCTTC. Protein: CASSISGRGYEQFF.

The rearrangement joins TRBV28 to TRBJ2-1, with D tentatively TRBD1 or TRBD2 (5 bases each). Trimming shortened V by 6 bases and J by 10 bases, and 13 bases separated the two germline ends. The germline V gene encodes CDR1 MDHEN and CDR2 SYDVKM. The CDR3 is 12 residues long. CDR3 sequence reads: CASRGVVAEQFF. The CDR3 DNA follows: TGTGCCAGCAGGGGGGTCGTTGCGGAGCAGTTCTTC.

This chain joins TRBV29-1 and TRBJ2-5, with 8 positions matching TRBD2. Germline V gene data show CDR1 as SQVTM and CDR2 as ANQGSEA. With 4 bases clipped from V and 5 bases from J, the junction kept 3 bases outside the gene matches. The CDR3 extends over 12 amino acids. In nucleotides, the CDR3 is TGCAGCGTTGCGGGAGGGCCGGAGACCCAGTACTTC. It encodes CSVAGGPETQYF.

CDR3 residues: CASSMSFGLYEQYF. Written as DNA, the CDR3 is TGTGCCAGTAGTATGAGTTTCGGACTCTACGAGCAGTACTTC. The chain is built from TRBV19 and TRBJ2-7, with D possibly being TRBD2 (5 bases). The CDR3 consists of 14 residues. Germline CDR1 reads LNHDA; CDR2 reads SQIVND (reference sequence). Deletions cut 3 bases from V and 3 bases from J, with 12 bases between.

The chain employs TRBV7-9 and TRBJ1-2; 7 bases are a match to TRBD1. Germline CDR1 is SEHNR and CDR2 is FQNEAQ (reference sequence). The CDR3 runs 15 residues. V lost 5 bases and J lost 0; bases outside the gene matches: 6. CDR3 in DNA: TGTGCCAGCAGCGGGGACAGCGACGCTAACTATGGCTACACCTTC. Protein: CASSGDSDANYGYTF.

V is TRBV3-1 (or the pseudogene TRBV3-2) and J is TRBJ2-7, with 8 nucleotides matching TRBD1. This CDR3 region has 14 residues. The junction had 8 bases not matched to a gene; V was cut back by 5 bases and J by 5 bases. The germline gives CDR1 LGHDT, CDR2 YNNKEL (reference sequence). Written as DNA, the CDR3 is TGTGCCAGCAGCTGGACAGGGCGAACCAACGAGCAGTACTTC. Its protein is CASSWTGRTNEQYF.

This chain joins TRBV4-2 and TRBJ2-1; 7 bases match TRBD2. Germline CDR1 LGHNA, CDR2 YNFKEQ. V gave up 3 bases and J gave up 8 bases; unmatched junction bases: 4. CDR3 length: 13 amino acids. In nucleotides, the CDR3 is TGTGCCAGCAGCCATAAGCGGGGAGATGAGCAGTTCTTC. Its translation is CASSHKRGDEQFF.

V is TRBV5-1 and J is TRBJ2-7; 14 positions agree with TRBD2. CDR3 length: 15 residues. Germline CDR1 is SGHRS and CDR2 is YFSETQ. Losses at the gene ends were 4 bases for V and 7 bases for J; bases not matched to a gene: 7. The CDR3 DNA reads TGCGCCAGCAGCGACCCCGGGACTAGCGGGAGAGAGCAGTACTTC. Its protein is CASSDPGTSGREQYF. The complete variable domain, with remaining parts taken from reference TRBV5-1 and TRBJ2-7, reads KAGVTQTPRYLIKTRGQQVTLSCSPISGHRSVSWYQQTPGQGLQFLFEYFSETQRNKGNFPGRFSGRQFSNSRSEMNVSTLELGDSALYLCASSDPGTSGREQYFGPGTRLTVT.

The chain combines TRBV7-2 with TRBJ2-2; D is possibly TRBD1 or TRBD2 (5 bases each). CDR3 length: 14 amino acids. Germline lookup yields CDR1 SGHTA and CDR2 FQGNSA. The ends were cut back, 0 bases at V and 4 bases at J, with 6 bases in the middle. The CDR3 DNA sequence: TGTGCCAGCAGCTTAGCAGGGACCACCGGGGAGCTGTTTTTT. The encoded protein is CASSLAGTTGELFF.